This T cell receptor beta chain was profiled in a study of T cells in tumors after PD-1 blockade (dated by TCRdb to between 2017 and 2020). Study-wide context: Exclusion criteria were prior checkpoint blockade, use of systemic immunosuppressants, or recent radiotherapy or other anti-cancer therapy within 4 weeks. Pembrolizumab 200 mg every 3 weeks or cemiplimab 350 mg every 2 weeks was administered to patients. To compare clonotypes in blood versus tumor, bulk TCR sequencing was run on 10 peripheral blood samples drawn from four to six patients. Peripheral blood samples averaged around 110,000 TCR templates (range roughly 24,000-280,000) and roughly 34,000 unique clonotypes. RECIST version 1.1 was the standard used to evaluate clinical response. Paired single-cell RNA and TCR sequencing was performed on site-matched tumors from BCC or SCC patients before and after anti-PD-1 therapy. Some patients also continued taking vismodegib 150 mg daily during anti-PD-1 treatment.

Compared with germline, V lacks 2 bases and J lacks 5 bases; bases without a gene match: 3. Spanning cysteine to phenylalanine, the CDR3 consists of 14 amino acids. Kept here is only the CDR3 DNA, which spans 42 bases and is read in frame from base 1. Via the germline V gene, CDR1 is SGDLS and CDR2 YYNGEE. Results the study describes overall, beyond this receptor: Where the novel T cell clones came from was not identified, and possible sources could include lymphoid organs or rare unexpanded clones inside the tumor or in the tumor periphery. Roughly 37% of TCR clonotypes from the tumor were detected in blood, and certain novel exhausted tumor clones were present in blood collected before treatment, which suggests recruitment from the periphery.

About this clone: The antigen this receptor binds is unknown. No qualities accompany the bases; no much larger clone lies one base away.

Deep TCRbeta sequencing was performed with the immunoSEQ platform. The study's processing was this. For further analysis, only productive rearrangements were exported out of the immunoSEQ Analyzer. T cell phenotypes were assigned to bulk TCRbeta clonotypes by matching the clonotypes to single-cell RNA+TCR-seq clones with the same TCRbeta sequence. Tumor enrichment of a clone was calculated by dividing the clone's tumor frequency by the clone's PBMC frequency, both taken from bulk TCR sequencing. TCRs were sorted with GLIPH into specificity groups, meaning clusters of distinct TCRs that share CDR3 motifs and likely recognize common antigens. Imported from immuneACCESS, the table was reduced by TCRdb to in-frame sequences with V and J called. These copies leave out some clones; in studies compared against another copy, an unresolved V gene accounts for under half, and the cause of the remainder is not known. The D gene and trimming were derived from the DNA, and the V and J assignments and clone size from that table. The sample table lists approximately 48,000 clones, 81% of them with a count of one. The ten most abundant clones make up roughly 4.1% of the sample.

This specimen's time point label, per the study, means: before anti-PD-1 therapy. Genomic DNA extracted from tumor biopsies or peripheral blood was used for bulk TCRbeta sequencing, with input ranging from 616 ng to 6,004 ng. Every patient was a poor candidate for surgical resection and had histologically proven advanced or metastatic basal or squamous cell carcinoma. Of the approximately twelve patients making up the basal cell carcinoma cohort, 8 underwent bulk tumor TCR sequencing. This TCR came from a human donor with basal cell carcinoma. The chain is assembled from TRBV9 and TRBJ2-2; 7 central bases correspond to TRBD2. The sample in question was PBMCs, obtained before anti-PD-1 treatment. Here is the DNA: TGTGCCAGCAGCGTCTGGGAGGGGACCGGGGAGCTGTTTTTT. Translated, it reads CASSVWEGTGELFF.